The 28 T cell receptor beta chains below were found in one sample sequenced in a study of blood T cell repertoires in COVID-19. Profiling relied on immunoSEQ multiplex PCR, and the TCRdb table lists in-frame clones only, not all of them. The data contain fewer than 350,000 clones, around 85% of them seen just once; the ten biggest clones take up around 5.8%. The sample comprised PBMCs or T cells enriched from blood (not recorded which). The receptors were gathered from a woman aged 40 to 55 who had recovered from COVID-19.

The CDR3 loop is CATSRDRVVLTEAFF. The DNA of the CDR3 is TGTGCCACCAGCAGAGATCGAGTCGTTCTTACTGAAGCTTTCTTT. The chain joins TRBV15 to TRBJ1-1; no clear D. Trimming took off 0 bases at V and 5 bases at J, with 13 bases between the two ends. The CDR3 is 15 residues long. Germline V CDR1 and CDR2: LNHNV, YYDKDF (reference sequence).

The V and J genes are TRBV28 and TRBJ2-7; TRBD2 agrees at 12 bases. This CDR3 has 13 residues. Germline CDR1 reads MDHEN; CDR2 reads SYDVKM. Losses at the gene ends were 8 bases for V and 5 bases for J; bases not matched to a gene: 4. CDR3 sequence: CASGLAGGDEQYF. The CDR3 nucleotides are TGTGCCAGCGGGCTAGCGGGAGGGGACGAGCAGTACTTC.

The chain uses TRBV7-2 and TRBJ1-5; 7 positions agree with TRBD1. This CDR3 has 15 amino acids. The germline V gene encodes CDR1 SGHTA and CDR2 FQGNSA. The J segment lost 7 bases and the V segment lost 1 base, leaving 7 bases of the junction unmatched. CDR3 DNA: TGTGCCAGCAGCTTAGGACAGGGAGACGGACAGCCCCAGCATTTT. Translating gives CASSLGQGDGQPQHF.

The chain recombines TRBV12-3 or TRBV12-4 with TRBJ2-5; TRBD1 matches at 9 bases. The CDR3 has 13 amino acids. V was pared by 6 bases and J by 4 bases, with 3 bases of the junction left unmatched. The CDR3 DNA is TGTGCCAGCAGAGAACAGGGGGCAGAGACCCAGTACTTC. Translated: CASREQGAETQYF.

The chain is built from TRBV30 and TRBJ1-1; D remains ambiguous. V dropped 3 bases and J dropped 6 bases, with 14 bases sitting between them. CDR1 and CDR2 (germline): GTSNPN, SVGIG (reference sequence). CDR3 length equals 13 residues. The CDR3 is CAWSDSGLAEAFF. The DNA for the CDR3 is TGTGCCTGGAGCGACTCGGGTTTAGCTGAAGCTTTCTTT.

The chain joins TRBV20-1 to TRBJ1-4, with D possibly being TRBD1 (5 bases). From germline, CDR1 is DFQATT and CDR2 SNEGSKA (reference sequence). The CDR3 contains 10 residues. V was trimmed by 4 bases and J by 14 bases, leaving 11 bases between them. The CDR3 reads CSATGRGLFF. CDR3 bases: TGCAGTGCTACAGGGCGAGGCCTGTTTTTT.

This clone was observed once. V usage is TRBV3-1 (or the pseudogene TRBV3-2) and J usage is TRBJ2-7; 7 nucleotides align to TRBD2. This CDR3 region has 18 residues. Germline-derived CDR1 and CDR2 are LGHDT and YNNKEL (reference sequence). J was trimmed by 1 base and V by 1 base; bases with no gene match: 13. The CDR3 protein is CASSQVERGGSWSYEQYF. In DNA form, the CDR3 reads TGTGCCAGCAGCCAAGTAGAGCGGGGCGGGAGTTGGTCCTACGAGCAGTACTTC.

The CDR3 DNA is TGTGCCAGCAGCCCGGGGGGGAGCGGCTCCTACAATGAGCAGTTCTTC. This gives the protein CASSPGGSGSYNEQFF. J is TRBJ2-1 and V is TRBV7-6; 8 bases are a match to TRBD2. The CDR3 contains 16 residues. Germline assignment: CDR1 SGHVS and CDR2 FNYEAQ. The J segment lost 0 bases and the V segment lost 5 bases, leaving 6 bases of the junction unmatched.

This clone was observed a handful of times. V and J are TRBV18 and TRBJ1-6; D possibly corresponds to TRBD1 (5 bases). The CDR3 runs 15 residues. The V and J ends lost 2 bases and 8 bases respectively, with 13 bases between them. The germline gives CDR1 KGHSH, CDR2 LQKENI. CDR3 bases: TGTGCCAGCTCACCAGGTCACAGGAGGGATTCACCCCTCCACTTT. It specifies CASSPGHRRDSPLHF.

The genes are TRBV2 and TRBJ2-3; TRBD1 matches at 10 bases. This CDR3 has 16 residues. The V gene's germline CDR1 is SNHLY and CDR2 FYNNEI. Trimming cost V 6 bases and J 1 base; bases outside gene matches: 7. As DNA, the CDR3 is TGTGCCAGCAGCCTCTACGGGACAGGGGGCACAGATACGCAGTATTTT. It yields the protein CASSLYGTGGTDTQYF. Full variable domain (missing parts from reference TRBV2 and TRBJ2-3): EPEVTQTPSHQVTQMGQEVILRCVPISNHLYFYWYRQILGQKVEFLVSFYNNEISEKSEIFDDQFSVERPDGSNFTLKIRSTKLEDSAMYFCASSLYGTGGTDTQYFGPGTRLTVL.

The J gene is TRBJ2-1, the V gene TRBV2, with 10 bases fitting TRBD2. V lost 4 bases, J lost 7 bases, and 7 bases stayed unmatched. The germline gives CDR1 SNHLY, CDR2 FYNNEI. The CDR3 loop spans 15 amino acids. DNA for the CDR3: TGTGCCAGCAGTGGAGTGAGCGGGAGGGCGAATGAGCAGTTCTTC. It translates to CASSGVSGRANEQFF.

This chain joins TRBV25-1 and TRBJ1-2; no clear D gene. Per the germline V gene, CDR1 is MGHDK and CDR2 is SYGVNS. V shed 1 base and J shed 8 bases, with 11 bases lying between them. This CDR3 spans 13 amino acids. The CDR3 DNA follows: TGTGCCAGCAGTGAATTCAAATTCGAGGGCTACACCTTC. Protein: CASSEFKFEGYTF.

The CDR3 here is CASSLRWGGIEELFF. The CDR3 coding sequence is TGTGCCAGCAGTTTACGATGGGGGGGAATCGAGGAGCTGTTTTTT. The rearrangement joins TRBV27 to TRBJ2-2, with TRBD2 matching 7 bases. Germline trimming cut 2 bases from V and 10 bases from J; bases unmatched to any gene: 10. The CDR3 runs to 15 residues. Germline loops: CDR1 MNHEY, CDR2 SMNVEV (reference sequence).

The rearrangement links TRBV7-9 to TRBJ1-2, with a weak D call TRBD1 (6 bases). V was shortened by 2 bases and J by 1 base, with 8 bases between the two germline ends. Per germline, CDR1 SEHNR and CDR2 FQNEAQ (reference sequence). This CDR3 comprises 14 residues. The CDR3 region has the DNA TGTGCCAGCAGCTTATCAGGGGTTAACTATGGCTACACCTTC. This codes for CASSLSGVNYGYTF.

This chain joins TRBV5-1 and TRBJ2-1; 14 bases are a match to TRBD2. V dropped 5 bases and J dropped 8; count of bases not matched to a gene: 6. Germline V gene lookup returns CDR1 SGHRS and CDR2 YFSETQ. The CDR3 extends over 15 amino acids. The CDR3 sequence is CASSQGLAGAHEQFF. Here the CDR3 DNA reads TGCGCCAGCAGTCAGGGACTAGCGGGAGCGCATGAGCAGTTCTTC.

V and J are TRBV5-6 and TRBJ2-7; 9 bases match TRBD2. This CDR3 has 15 residues. Germline lookup yields CDR1 SGHDT and CDR2 YYEEEE. The V segment lost 0 bases and the J segment 3 bases; nucleotides outside the gene matches: 4. CDR3 region: CASSLELAGFYEQYF. For the CDR3, the DNA is TGTGCCAGCAGCTTGGAACTAGCGGGCTTCTACGAGCAGTACTTC. The full variable domain, its missing parts supplied by reference TRBV5-6 and TRBJ2-7, is DAGVTQSPTHLIKTRGQQVTLRCSPKSGHDTVSWYQQALGQGPQFIFQYYEEEERQRGNFPDRFSGHQFPNYSSELNVNALLLGDSALYLCASSLELAGFYEQYFGPGTRLTVT.

This chain joins TRBV4-1 and TRBJ1-1, with 8 nucleotides matching TRBD1. Germline assignment: CDR1 MGHRA and CDR2 YSYEKL. After removal of 3 bases from V and 1 base from J, the junction contained 4 bases not matched to a gene. The CDR3 sequence is 15 residues long. The CDR3 is CASSHGGTGNTEAFF. CDR3 nucleotide sequence: TGCGCCAGCAGCCACGGAGGGACAGGGAACACTGAAGCTTTCTTT.

The gene calls are TRBV2 and TRBJ1-2, with 9 positions matching TRBD1. The CDR3 has 15 residues. The V gene end was trimmed by 7 bases and the J gene end by 5 bases; junction bases not matched to a gene: 11. The germline CDR1 and CDR2 sequences are SNHLY and FYNNEI. The CDR3 sequence: CASIRTGTGKYGYTF. The CDR3 DNA reads as TGTGCCAGCATTCGAACCGGGACAGGGAAGTATGGCTACACCTTC.

This clone was seen a few times. The chain uses TRBV5-4 and TRBJ2-1; D is possibly TRBD1 (6 bases). Trimming removed 4 bases from V and 5 bases from J, with 10 bases in between. The germline V gene encodes CDR1 SGHNT and CDR2 YYREEE (reference sequence). The CDR3 covers 13 residues. The DNA for the CDR3 is TGTGCCAGCAGCGTAGGACAGAACAATGAGCAGTTCTTC. It encodes CASSVGQNNEQFF.

The J gene is TRBJ2-2, the V gene TRBV28, with 8 bases lining up with TRBD1. The CDR3 sequence is 14 residues long. CDR1 is MDHEN and CDR2 is SYDVKM in the germline V gene. V was clipped by 6 bases and J by 6 bases; unmatched bases: 6. The CDR3 DNA reads as TGTGCCAGCAGCCCGGGGACAGGTTCCGGGGAGCTGTTTTTT. Translation: CASSPGTGSGELFF.

The rearrangement uses TRBV19 and TRBJ1-5; D might be TRBD1 (5 bases). CDR3 length: 15 residues. The ends were cut back, 2 bases at V and 7 bases at J, with 15 bases in the middle. Per the germline V gene, CDR1 is LNHDA and CDR2 is SQIVND (reference sequence). Here the CDR3 DNA reads TGTGCCAGTAGTATAAGGCGGGACTCCATCCAGCCCCAGCATTTT. Its translation is CASSIRRDSIQPQHF.

The gene calls are TRBV28 and TRBJ2-7; 9 bases agree with TRBD2. Germline V gene sequence: CDR1 MDHEN, CDR2 SYDVKM. This CDR3 spans 17 amino acids. V dropped 1 base and J dropped 3; count of bases not matched to a gene: 10. CDR3 amino acids: CASSLFPPATSGYEQYF. CDR3 DNA: TGTGCCAGCAGTTTATTCCCCCCCGCGACTAGCGGCTACGAGCAGTACTTC.

The chain uses TRBV30 and TRBJ1-1; 7 bases match TRBD1. V shed 0 bases and J 2 bases; nucleotides not matched to a gene: 12. Germline V gives CDR1 GTSNPN, CDR2 SVGIG (reference sequence). The CDR3 spans 17 residues. The CDR3 DNA reads TGTGCCTGGAGTGTACTCGGCAGGGGGAATTTCAACACTGAAGCTTTCTTT. Its translation is CAWSVLGRGNFNTEAFF.

In its sample, this clone was seen a few times. The chain carries TRBV7-9 and TRBJ1-3; possibly TRBD1 for D (5 bases). This CDR3 spans 14 amino acids. V was pared by 5 bases and J by 4 bases, with 12 bases between. The germline CDR1 and CDR2 sequences are SEHNR and FQNEAQ (reference sequence). CDR3 bases: TGTGCCAGCAGCCCCTCCCAGGGCGGAAACACCATATATTTT. Translation: CASSPSQGGNTIYF.

In its sample, this clone was seen a few times. The rearrangement links TRBV10-3 to TRBJ2-7; D is perhaps TRBD2 (5 bases). CDR3 size: 15 residues. V lost 0 bases and J 2 bases, leaving 11 bases between the germline ends. Germline CDR1 reads ENHRY; CDR2 reads SYGVKD. The CDR3 DNA reads TGTGCCATCAGTGAGTCGGTCGAGGGCCCCTACGAGCAGTACTTC. Translation: CAISESVEGPYEQYF.

The V and J genes are TRBV7-2 and TRBJ2-4, with 13 bases fitting TRBD2. This CDR3 has 17 amino acids. The germline CDR1 and CDR2 sequences are SGHTA and FQGNSA. The ends lost 2 bases at V and 8 bases at J; junction bases unmatched: 9. The CDR3 protein is CASSLMGGLAGEDIQYF. In nucleotides, the CDR3 is TGTGCCAGCAGCTTAATGGGTGGACTAGCGGGAGAGGACATTCAGTACTTC.

This chain links TRBV4-1 with TRBJ2-7; TRBD2 aligns across 13 bases. Looked up from germline, CDR1 is MGHRA and CDR2 is YSYEKL. J lost 4 bases, V lost 6 bases, and 12 bases had no gene match. This CDR3 has 17 residues. The CDR3 sequence is CASSPSRGTSGIYEQYF. The CDR3 DNA reads as TGCGCCAGCAGTCCCTCCAGAGGGACTAGCGGGATATACGAGCAGTACTTC.

The J gene is TRBJ1-1, the V gene TRBV19, with TRBD1 matching 7 bases. Germline loops: CDR1 LNHDA, CDR2 SQIVND (reference sequence). The V segment lost 5 bases and the J segment 4 bases; nucleotides outside the gene matches: 7. The CDR3 is 14 residues long. The CDR3 DNA follows: TGTGCCAGTAGTGAACAGGGGAGAGGCACTGAAGCTTTCTTT. This encodes CASSEQGRGTEAFF.